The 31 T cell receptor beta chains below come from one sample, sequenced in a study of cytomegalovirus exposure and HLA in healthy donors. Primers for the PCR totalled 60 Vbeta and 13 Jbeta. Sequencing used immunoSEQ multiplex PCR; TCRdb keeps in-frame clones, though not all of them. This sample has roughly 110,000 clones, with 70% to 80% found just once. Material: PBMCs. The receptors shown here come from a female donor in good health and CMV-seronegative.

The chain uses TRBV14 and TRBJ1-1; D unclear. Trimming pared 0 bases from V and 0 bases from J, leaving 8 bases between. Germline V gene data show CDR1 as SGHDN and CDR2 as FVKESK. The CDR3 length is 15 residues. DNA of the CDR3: TGTGCCAGCAGCCAAGATATCGGGGTGAACACTGAAGCTTTCTTT. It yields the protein CASSQDIGVNTEAFF.

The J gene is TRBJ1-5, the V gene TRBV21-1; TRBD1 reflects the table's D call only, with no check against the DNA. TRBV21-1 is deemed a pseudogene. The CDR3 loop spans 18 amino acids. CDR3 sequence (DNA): TGTGCCAGCAGCAAACCGAGGACAGACAATCTGAGCAATCAGCCCCAGCATTTT. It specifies CASSKPRTDNLSNQPQHF.

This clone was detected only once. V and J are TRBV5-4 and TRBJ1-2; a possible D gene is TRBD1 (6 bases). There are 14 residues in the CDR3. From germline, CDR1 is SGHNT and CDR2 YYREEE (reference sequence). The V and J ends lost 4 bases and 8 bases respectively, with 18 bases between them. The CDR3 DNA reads TGTGCCAGCAGCCCACCCGACAGGCAAGGGGGCTACACCTTC. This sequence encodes CASSPPDRQGGYTF.

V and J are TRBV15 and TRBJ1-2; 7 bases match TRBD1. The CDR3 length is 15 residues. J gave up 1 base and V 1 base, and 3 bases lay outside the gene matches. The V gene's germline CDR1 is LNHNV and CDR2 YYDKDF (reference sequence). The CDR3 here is CATSRGRDSNYGYTF. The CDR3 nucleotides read TGTGCCACCAGCAGAGGCCGGGACAGTAACTATGGCTACACCTTC.

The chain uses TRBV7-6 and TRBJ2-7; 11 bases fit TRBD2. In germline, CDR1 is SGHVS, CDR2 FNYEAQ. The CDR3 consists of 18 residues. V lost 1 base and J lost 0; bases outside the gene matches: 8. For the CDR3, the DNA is TGTGCCAGCAGCTTAGGGTCTAGCGGGGGGCTGCCCTCCTACGAGCAGTACTTC. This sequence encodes CASSLGSSGGLPSYEQYF.

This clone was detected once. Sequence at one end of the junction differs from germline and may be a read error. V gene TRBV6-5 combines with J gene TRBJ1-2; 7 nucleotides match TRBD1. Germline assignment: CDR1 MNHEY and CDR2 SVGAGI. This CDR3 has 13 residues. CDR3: CTSSRSDRHGYTF. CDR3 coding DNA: TGTACCAGCAGTCGATCGGACAGGCACGGCTACACCTTC.

CDR3 coding DNA: TGCGCCAGCAGCTTGGAGGGGGCGATGAACACTGAAGCTTTCTTT. Its translation is CASSLEGAMNTEAFF. The V call is TRBV5-1, the J call TRBJ1-1, with 7 bases lining up with TRBD1. J gave up 0 bases and V 0 bases, and 2 bases lay outside the gene matches. The CDR3 loop spans 15 amino acids. Germline CDR1 SGHRS, CDR2 YFSETQ.

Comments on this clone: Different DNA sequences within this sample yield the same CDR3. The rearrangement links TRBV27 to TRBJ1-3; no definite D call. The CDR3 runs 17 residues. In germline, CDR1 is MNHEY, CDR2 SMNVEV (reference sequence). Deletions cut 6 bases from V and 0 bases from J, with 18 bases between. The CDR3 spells CASSPPRRIGSGNTIYF. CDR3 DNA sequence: TGTGCCAGCAGCCCCCCTAGACGGATCGGCTCTGGAAACACCATATATTTT.

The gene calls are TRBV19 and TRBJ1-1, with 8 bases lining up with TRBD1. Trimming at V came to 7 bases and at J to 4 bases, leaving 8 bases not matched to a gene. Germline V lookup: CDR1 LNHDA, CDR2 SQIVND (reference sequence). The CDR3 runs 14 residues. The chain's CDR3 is CASNAGGAGTEAFF. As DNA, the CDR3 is TGTGCCAGTAACGCAGGGGGCGCGGGCACTGAAGCTTTCTTT.

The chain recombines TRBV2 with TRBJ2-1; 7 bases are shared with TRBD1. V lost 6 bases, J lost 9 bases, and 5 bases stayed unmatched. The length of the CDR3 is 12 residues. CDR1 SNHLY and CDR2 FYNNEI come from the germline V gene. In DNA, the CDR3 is TGTGCCAGCAGCCAACGGGACAGTGAGCAGTTCTTC. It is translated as CASSQRDSEQFF.

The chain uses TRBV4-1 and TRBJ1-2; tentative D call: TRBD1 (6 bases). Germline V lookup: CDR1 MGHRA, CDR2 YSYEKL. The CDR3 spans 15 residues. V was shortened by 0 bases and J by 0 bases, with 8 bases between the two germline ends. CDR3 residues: CASSQEGAANYGYTF. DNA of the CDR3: TGCGCCAGCAGCCAAGAGGGGGCTGCTAACTATGGCTACACCTTC.

The DNA for the CDR3 is TGCGCCAGCCAAGGATTCGGGGGGCCCGGGGAGCTGTTTTTT. Its translation: CASQGFGGPGELFF. The chain links TRBV5-1 to TRBJ2-2, with a tentative D call TRBD2 (7 bases). V was shortened by 7 bases and J by 6 bases, with 16 bases between the two germline ends. The germline V gene encodes CDR1 SGHRS and CDR2 YFSETQ. The CDR3 contains 14 residues.

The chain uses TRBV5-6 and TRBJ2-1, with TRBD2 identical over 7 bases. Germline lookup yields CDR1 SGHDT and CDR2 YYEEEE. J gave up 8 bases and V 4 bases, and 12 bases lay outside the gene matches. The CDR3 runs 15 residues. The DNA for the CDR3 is TGTGCCAGCAGCGGGAGGGACGACCTCTGGGATGAGCAGTTCTTC. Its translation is CASSGRDDLWDEQFF.

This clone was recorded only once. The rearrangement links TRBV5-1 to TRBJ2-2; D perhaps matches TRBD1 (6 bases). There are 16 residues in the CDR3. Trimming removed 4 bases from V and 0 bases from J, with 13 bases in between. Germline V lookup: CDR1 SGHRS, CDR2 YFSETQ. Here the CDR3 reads CASSLGQTSNTGELFF. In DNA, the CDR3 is TGCGCCAGCAGCCTAGGACAGACTTCGAACACCGGGGAGCTGTTTTTT.

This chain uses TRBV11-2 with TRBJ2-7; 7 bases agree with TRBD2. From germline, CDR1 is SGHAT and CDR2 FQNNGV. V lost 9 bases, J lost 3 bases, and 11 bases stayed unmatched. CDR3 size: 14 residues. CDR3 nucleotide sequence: TGTGCCAGTATCGCGGGACGGGGGGACTACGAGCAGTACTTC. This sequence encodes CASIAGRGDYEQYF.

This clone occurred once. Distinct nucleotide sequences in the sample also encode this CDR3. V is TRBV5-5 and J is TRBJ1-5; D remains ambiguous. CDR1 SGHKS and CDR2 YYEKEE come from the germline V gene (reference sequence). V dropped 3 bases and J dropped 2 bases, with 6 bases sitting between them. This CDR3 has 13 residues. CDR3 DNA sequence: TGTGCCAGCAGCTCATCGGGCAATCAGCCCCAGCATTTT. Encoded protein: CASSSSGNQPQHF.

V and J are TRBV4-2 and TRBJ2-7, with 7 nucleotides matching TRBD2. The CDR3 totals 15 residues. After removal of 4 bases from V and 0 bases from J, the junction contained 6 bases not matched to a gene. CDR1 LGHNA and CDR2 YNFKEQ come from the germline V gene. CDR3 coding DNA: TGTGCCAGCAGCCCTGGGGGAGGGGACTCCTACGAGCAGTACTTC. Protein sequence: CASSPGGGDSYEQYF.

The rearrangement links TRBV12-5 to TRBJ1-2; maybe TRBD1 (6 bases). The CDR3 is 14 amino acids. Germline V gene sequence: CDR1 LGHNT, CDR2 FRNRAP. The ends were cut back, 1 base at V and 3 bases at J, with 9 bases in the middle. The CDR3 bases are TGTGCTAGTGGTTTGGAGGGGGGGGACTATGGCTACACCTTC. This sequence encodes CASGLEGGDYGYTF.

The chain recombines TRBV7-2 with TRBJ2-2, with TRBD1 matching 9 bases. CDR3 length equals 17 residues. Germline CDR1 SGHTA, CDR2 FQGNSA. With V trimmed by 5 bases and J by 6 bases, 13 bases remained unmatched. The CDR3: CASSRNRDRVVSGELFF. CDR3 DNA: TGTGCCAGCAGCCGAAACCGGGACAGGGTCGTGTCCGGGGAGCTGTTTTTT.

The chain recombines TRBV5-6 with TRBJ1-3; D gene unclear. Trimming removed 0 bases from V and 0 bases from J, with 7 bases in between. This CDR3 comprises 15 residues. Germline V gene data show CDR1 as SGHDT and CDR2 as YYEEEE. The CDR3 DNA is TGTGCCAGCAGCTTGGCCGGGTTCTCTGGAAACACCATATATTTT. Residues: CASSLAGFSGNTIYF.

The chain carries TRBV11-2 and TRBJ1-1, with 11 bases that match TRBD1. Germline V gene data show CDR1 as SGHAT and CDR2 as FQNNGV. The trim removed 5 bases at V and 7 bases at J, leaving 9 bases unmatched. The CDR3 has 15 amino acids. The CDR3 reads CASSPRTGGANEAFF. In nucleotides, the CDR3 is TGTGCCAGCAGCCCTCGGACAGGGGGCGCCAATGAAGCTTTCTTT. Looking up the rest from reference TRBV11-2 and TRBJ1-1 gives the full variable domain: EAGVAQSPRYKIIEKRQSVAFWCNPISGHATLYWYQQILGQGPKLLIQFQNNGVVDDSQLPKDRFSAERLKGVDSTLKIQPAKLEDSAVYLCASSPRTGGANEAFFGQGTRLTVV.

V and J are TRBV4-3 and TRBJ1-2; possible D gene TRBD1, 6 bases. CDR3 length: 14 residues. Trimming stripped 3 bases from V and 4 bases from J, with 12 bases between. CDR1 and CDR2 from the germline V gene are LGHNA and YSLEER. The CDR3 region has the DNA TGCGCCAGCAGCCAGCACCGGGACACCTATGGCTACACCTTC. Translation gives CASSQHRDTYGYTF.

CDR3 region: CAWSVKLAGGPGETQYF. DNA of the CDR3: TGTGCCTGGAGTGTTAAACTAGCGGGGGGGCCGGGAGAGACCCAGTACTTC. V is TRBV30 and J is TRBJ2-5; TRBD2 aligns across 13 bases. With V trimmed by 0 bases and J by 4 bases, 8 bases remained unmatched. Germline V gene data show CDR1 as GTSNPN and CDR2 as SVGIG (reference sequence). The CDR3 covers 17 residues.

CDR3 DNA: TGTGCCAGCAAGGACAGGGTGGGATCACCCCTCCACTTT. It is translated as CASKDRVGSPLHF. The J gene is TRBJ1-6, the V gene TRBV6-5; TRBD1 matches at 8 bases. The CDR3 runs 13 residues. J gave up 10 bases and V 7 bases, and 6 bases lay outside the gene matches. Germline V lookup: CDR1 MNHEY, CDR2 SVGAGI.

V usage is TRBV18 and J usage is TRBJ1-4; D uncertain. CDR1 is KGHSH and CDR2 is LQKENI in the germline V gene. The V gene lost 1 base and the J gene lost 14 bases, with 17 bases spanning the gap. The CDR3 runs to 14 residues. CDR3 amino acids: CASSPRVEWASLFF. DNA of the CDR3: TGTGCCAGCTCACCACGCGTCGAGTGGGCGTCTCTGTTTTTT.

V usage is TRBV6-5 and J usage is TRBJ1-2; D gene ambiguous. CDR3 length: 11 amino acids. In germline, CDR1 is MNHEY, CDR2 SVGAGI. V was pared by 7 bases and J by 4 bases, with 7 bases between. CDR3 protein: CASTEGYGYTF. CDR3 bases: TGTGCCAGCACCGAGGGCTATGGCTACACCTTC.

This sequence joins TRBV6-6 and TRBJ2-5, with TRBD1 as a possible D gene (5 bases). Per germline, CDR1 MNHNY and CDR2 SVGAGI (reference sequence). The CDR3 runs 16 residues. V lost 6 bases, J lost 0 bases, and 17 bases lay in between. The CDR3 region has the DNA TGTGCCAGCAGACTCGACAGTAGAAGAAACCAAGAGACCCAGTACTTC. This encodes CASRLDSRRNQETQYF.

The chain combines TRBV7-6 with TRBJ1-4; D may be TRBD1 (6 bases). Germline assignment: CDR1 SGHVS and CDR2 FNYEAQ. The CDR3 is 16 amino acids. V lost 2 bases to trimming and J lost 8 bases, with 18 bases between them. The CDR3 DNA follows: TGTGCCAGCAGCTTAAGGTCGCCAGGGGTCAGAGAAAAACTGTTTTTT. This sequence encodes CASSLRSPGVREKLFF.

CDR3 coding DNA: TGTGCCAGCAGCTTGGGTGGCGCACTTGGGGCCGAGCAGTACTTC. This codes for CASSLGGALGAEQYF. The chain joins TRBV5-4 to TRBJ2-5, with D possibly matching TRBD1 (5 bases). The tail of the sequence fits TRBJ2-7 better, so the J call may be wrong. CDR1 and CDR2 (germline): SGHNT, YYREEE (reference sequence). CDR3 size: 15 residues.

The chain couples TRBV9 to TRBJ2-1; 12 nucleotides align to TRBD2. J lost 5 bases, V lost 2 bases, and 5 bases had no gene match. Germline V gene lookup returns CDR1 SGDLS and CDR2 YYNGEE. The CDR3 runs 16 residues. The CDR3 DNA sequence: TGTGCCAGCAGCGTGCCAGCTAGCGGGGGGGACAATGAGCAGTTCTTC. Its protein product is CASSVPASGGDNEQFF.

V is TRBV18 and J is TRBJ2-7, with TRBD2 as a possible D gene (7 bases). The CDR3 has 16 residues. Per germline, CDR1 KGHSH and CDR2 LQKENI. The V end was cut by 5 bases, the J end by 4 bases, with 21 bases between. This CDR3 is CASSTNRAGAKYEQYF. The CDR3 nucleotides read TGTGCCAGCTCAACTAATCGTGCGGGGGCCAAGTACGAGCAGTACTTC.